This passage covers 7 T cell receptor beta chains from one sample sequenced in a study of cytomegalovirus exposure and HLA in healthy donors. The PCR employed 60 Vbeta primers together with 13 Jbeta primers. Some clones are missing from TCRdb's copy, which holds only in-frame ones; the method was immunoSEQ multiplex PCR. The sample yields 110,000 or so clones, 74% seen once. Sequences were obtained from PBMCs. Receptors originate from a human donor in good health.

A few counts support this clone. The gene calls are TRBV4-1 and TRBJ2-2; 8 positions agree with TRBD1. V shed 4 bases, J shed 0 bases, and the junction held 4 bases outside the gene matches. The CDR3 has 16 residues. Germline V gives CDR1 MGHRA, CDR2 YSYEKL. The CDR3 region is CASSLRDRPNTGELFF. The CDR3 nucleotides read TGCGCCAGCAGCCTTCGGGACAGGCCGAACACCGGGGAGCTGTTTTTT.

J is TRBJ1-1 and V is TRBV11-3; 8 bases line up with TRBD1. CDR1 SGHNT and CDR2 YENEEA come from the germline V gene. V lost 5 bases to trimming and J lost 0 bases; unmatched junction nucleotides: 2. There are 14 residues in the CDR3. The CDR3 DNA is TGTGCCAGCAGCCCAGGGGGCCTGAACACTGAAGCTTTCTTT. The encoded protein is CASSPGGLNTEAFF.

This chain connects TRBV11-3 to TRBJ2-2, with D unresolved. This CDR3 spans 16 amino acids. Trimming removed 3 bases at V and 1 base at J, with 12 bases between. Germline V gives CDR1 SGHNT, CDR2 YENEEA. The CDR3 loop is CASSFSQSKNTGELFF. The CDR3 DNA reads as TGTGCCAGCAGCTTCTCGCAATCTAAGAACACCGGGGAGCTGTTTTTT.

This clone was recorded only once. The chain is built from TRBV11-2 and TRBJ1-2; TRBD1 matches 10 bases. The CDR3 is made up of 17 amino acids. In germline, CDR1 is SGHAT, CDR2 FQNNGV. With V trimmed by 3 bases and J by 5 bases, 12 bases remained unmatched. CDR3 amino acids: CASSFAPGQGIVYGYTF. In DNA, the CDR3 is TGTGCCAGCAGCTTCGCACCGGGACAGGGGATAGTATATGGCTACACCTTC.

This clone has more than one count but fewer than ten. This chain uses TRBV28 with TRBJ1-3; the D is unclear. V was shortened by 6 bases and J by 3 bases, with 6 bases between the two germline ends. This CDR3 is built from 12 residues. Germline loops: CDR1 MDHEN, CDR2 SYDVKM. This CDR3 is CASRSDGNTIYF. In DNA, the CDR3 is TGTGCCAGCAGGAGCGATGGAAACACCATATATTTT.

The CDR3 DNA reads as TGCGCCAGCAGCCCGGGGACAGCTAGCGAGGATACGCAGTATTTT. Protein product: CASSPGTASEDTQYF. The rearrangement uses TRBV5-1 and TRBJ2-3; D is possibly TRBD1 (7 bases). The V gene lost 4 bases and the J gene lost 6 bases, with 18 bases spanning the gap. Looked up from germline, CDR1 is SGHRS and CDR2 is YFSETQ. CDR3 length: 15 residues.

This clone was detected only once. The rearrangement links TRBV6-1 to TRBJ2-3, with TRBD1 matching 8 bases. Trimming removed 4 bases from V and 2 bases from J; junction bases left unmatched: 8. From germline, CDR1 is MNHNS and CDR2 SASEGT. The length of the CDR3 is 16 residues. The CDR3, as DNA: TGTGCCAGCAGTGCCTCTCGGGACAGGATCACAGATACGCAGTATTTT. Amino acids: CASSASRDRITDTQYF.